The 27 T cell receptor beta chains below come from one sample, sequenced in a study of CD8 T cells in Susac syndrome. After extraction with the RNeasy kit, about 0.5 to 1 ug of the RNA was reverse transcribed using random hexamers. TCRdb independently ran MiXCR on the immunoSEQ multiplex PCR reads; one entry per CDR3 protein. The sample lists more than 100,000 distinct CDR3 sequences; approximately 96% were seen once. The sequenced sample consisted of CD4+ T cells from PBMCs. All receptors come from a human donor with Susac syndrome.

The rearrangement uses TRBV29-1 and TRBJ1-1, with TRBD1 identical over 7 bases. CDR1 is SQVTM, CDR2 ANQGSEA, per germline. This CDR3 region has 13 residues. V gave up 2 bases and J gave up 9 bases; unmatched junction bases: 9. The CDR3 DNA follows: TGCAGCGTTGAACTCCAGGGGGGGGCAAAAGCTTTCTTT. Translated, it gives CSVELQGGAKAFF.

The J gene is TRBJ1-1, the V gene TRBV28; D is ambiguous. CDR3 length equals 12 residues. Germline CDR1 MDHEN, CDR2 SYDVKM. The germline V and J ends were trimmed by 4 bases and 8 bases, with 11 bases remaining between them. CDR3 loop: CASSSLHGEAFF. Here the CDR3 DNA reads TGTGCCAGCAGTTCCCTCCACGGCGAAGCTTTCTTT. Supplemented by reference TRBV28 and TRBJ1-1, the full variable domain reads DVKVTQSSRYLVKRTGEKVFLECVQDMDHENMFWYRQDPGLGLRLIYFSYDVKMKEKGDIPEGYSVSREKKERFSLILESASTNQTSMYLCASSSLHGEAFFGQGTRLTVV.

The chain joins TRBV12-3 or TRBV12-4 to TRBJ2-7; D gene uncertain. Trimming removed 3 bases from V and 5 bases from J, with 8 bases in between. The CDR3 extends over 12 amino acids. The CDR3 region has the DNA TGTGCCAGCAGTTTGAGGCCGGACGAGCAGTACTTC. It is translated as CASSLRPDEQYF.

Only one count was recorded for this clonotype. This chain joins TRBV11-2 and TRBJ1-2; 12 bases agree with TRBD1. CDR3 length equals 19 residues. Germline lookup yields CDR1 SGHAT and CDR2 FQNNGV. Losses at the gene ends were 1 base for V and 3 bases for J; bases not matched to a gene: 12. CDR3 nucleotide sequence: TGTGCCAGCAGCTTAGGGGCGAAACGGGGACAGGGGGCGGACTATGGCTACACCTTC. This sequence encodes CASSLGAKRGQGADYGYTF.

The chain has TRBV30 and TRBJ2-5; 12 bases line up with TRBD2. Germline assignment: CDR1 GTSNPN and CDR2 SVGIG (reference sequence). V was pared by 2 bases and J by 5 bases, with 3 bases of the junction left unmatched. The CDR3 consists of 14 residues. The CDR3 nucleotides are TGTGCCTGGAGTTCTAGCGGGAGGGCCGAGACCCAGTACTTC. Protein sequence: CAWSSSGRAETQYF. Full variable domain (missing parts from reference TRBV30 and TRBJ2-5): SQTIHQWPATLVQPVGSPLSLECTVEGTSNPNLYWYRQAAGRGLQLLFYSVGIGQISSEVPQNLSASRPQDRQFILSSKKLLLSDSGFYLCAWSSSGRAETQYFGPGTRLLVL.

In DNA form, the CDR3 reads TGCAGCGTAGGTGCTAGTAGCGGGAGGATAACTGGGGATGAGCAGTTCTTC. Translated: CSVGASSGRITGDEQFF. The genes are TRBV29-1 and TRBJ2-1, with 10 bases that match TRBD2. Germline V CDR1 and CDR2: SQVTM, ANQGSEA. With 6 bases clipped from V and 8 bases from J, the junction kept 19 bases outside the gene matches. This CDR3 contains 17 residues.

V is TRBV28 and J is TRBJ2-6; D ambiguous. The CDR3 consists of 17 residues. CDR1 is MDHEN and CDR2 is SYDVKM in the germline V gene. V was pared by 4 bases and J by 1 base, with 14 bases between. The CDR3 region has the DNA TGTGCCAGCAGTTCCGGTTTCGGCTTTTCTGGGGCCAACGTCCTGACTTTC. Translated: CASSSGFGFSGANVLTF.

The V call is TRBV29-1, the J call TRBJ1-1; 7 nucleotides match TRBD1. The junction had 5 bases not matched to a gene; V was cut back by 7 bases and J by 0 bases. Germline assignment: CDR1 SQVTM and CDR2 ANQGSEA. The CDR3 extends over 13 amino acids. This CDR3 is CSARQGMNTEAFF. Written as DNA, the CDR3 is TGCAGCGCAAGACAGGGTATGAACACTGAAGCTTTCTTT.

The V and J genes are TRBV7-2 and TRBJ2-4, with D maybe TRBD2 (5 bases). CDR1 and CDR2 from the germline V gene are SGHTA and FQGNSA. V was pared by 6 bases and J by 0 bases, with 9 bases between. The CDR3 is 14 residues long. The CDR3 reads CASSYAGAKNIQYF. CDR3 DNA sequence: TGTGCCAGCAGTTATGCGGGAGCCAAAAACATTCAGTACTTC.

The chain combines TRBV18 with TRBJ1-2; no reliable D call. CDR1 is KGHSH and CDR2 is LQKENI in the germline V gene. The V and J ends lost 3 bases and 3 bases respectively, with 8 bases between them. CDR3 length: 13 amino acids. The CDR3: CASSPMVDYGYTF. The CDR3 bases are TGTGCCAGCTCACCTATGGTCGACTATGGCTACACCTTC.

This chain connects TRBV30 to TRBJ2-2; 7 bases line up with TRBD1. The V and J ends lost 6 bases and 0 bases, in that order; junction bases with no gene match: 1. Looked up from germline, CDR1 is GTSNPN and CDR2 is SVGIG (reference sequence). The CDR3 totals 13 residues. DNA of the CDR3: TGTGCCTGCGGGACAGCGAACACCGGGGAGCTGTTTTTT. As protein: CACGTANTGELFF.

The V and J genes are TRBV11-1 and TRBJ2-7, with TRBD2 as a possible D gene (5 bases). V lost 5 bases and J lost 0, with 23 bases in between. CDR1 is SGHAT and CDR2 is FQDESV in the germline V gene (reference sequence). The CDR3 loop spans 18 amino acids. CDR3 in amino acids: CASSPRVGLSTSSYEQYF. CDR3 in DNA: TGTGCCAGCAGCCCCCGAGTTGGCCTCTCTACTAGCTCCTACGAGCAGTACTTC.

The V and J genes are TRBV3-1 and TRBJ1-5; D gene unclear. Germline V gene data show CDR1 as LGHDT and CDR2 as YNNKEL (reference sequence). The CDR3 has 11 residues. The V gene lost 5 bases and the J gene lost 11 bases, with 10 bases spanning the gap. CDR3 region: CASSSGEAQHF. DNA for the CDR3: TGTGCCAGCAGCTCCGGGGAGGCCCAGCATTTT. Based on the CDR3 plus reference TRBV3-1 and TRBJ1-5, the full variable domain is DTAVSQTPKYLVTQMGNDKSIKCEQNLGHDTMYWYKQDSKKFLKIMFSYNNKELIINETVPNRFSPKSPDKAHLNLHINSLELGDSAVYFCASSSGEAQHFGDGTRLSIL.

This chain connects TRBV2 to TRBJ2-7, with 12 bases matching TRBD2. CDR1 is SNHLY and CDR2 is FYNNEI in the germline V gene. The CDR3 consists of 17 residues. V dropped 6 bases and J dropped 4; count of bases not matched to a gene: 13. CDR3 DNA sequence: TGTGCCAGCAGCCTCGGGTCGTCCGGGACTAGCGGGTACGAGCAGTACTTC. Translating gives CASSLGSSGTSGYEQYF.

The chain links TRBV5-6 to TRBJ2-1; D could derive from TRBD1 or TRBD2 (5 bases each). This CDR3 is built from 12 residues. Germline V gene data show CDR1 as SGHDT and CDR2 as YYEEEE. V lost 0 bases to trimming and J lost 14 bases, with 12 bases between them. CDR3 region: CASSLGPRGEFF. The CDR3 DNA reads TGTGCCAGCAGCTTGGGGCCGAGGGGCGAGTTCTTC.

J is TRBJ2-2 and V is TRBV29-1, with D unresolved. Germline CDR1 is SQVTM and CDR2 is ANQGSEA. CDR3 length: 14 residues. The V end was cut by 3 bases, the J end by 0 bases, with 8 bases between. The CDR3 DNA is TGCAGCGTTGATGGGGATACGAACACCGGGGAGCTGTTTTTT. Protein: CSVDGDTNTGELFF.

The J gene is TRBJ2-7, the V gene TRBV9; D may match TRBD1 or TRBD2 (6 bases each). The V end lost 4 bases, the J end lost 6 bases, and 14 bases lay between the germline ends. CDR1 is SGDLS and CDR2 is YYNGEE in the germline V gene. The CDR3 has 13 amino acids. For the CDR3, the DNA is TGTGCCAGCAGCCTCGAGGGGGGCGGCGAGCAGTACTTC. It is translated as CASSLEGGGEQYF.

This clonotype was picked up one time. V usage is TRBV18 and J usage is TRBJ2-1; unclear D gene. The CDR3 totals 13 residues. CDR1 is KGHSH, CDR2 LQKENI, per germline. With 3 bases removed from V and 6 bases from J, the gap between germline ends came to 9 bases. In DNA form, the CDR3 reads TGTGCCAGCTCACCCTTCAGAGCCAATGAGCAGTTCTTC. As protein: CASSPFRANEQFF.

DNA for the CDR3: TGCAGCGTTGCCGGAGTATCTAGCTCCTACAATGAGCAGTTCTTC. Its translation is CSVAGVSSSYNEQFF. The chain is built from TRBV29-1 and TRBJ2-1, with D uncertain. V lost 4 bases, J lost 0 bases, and 13 bases lay in between. Looked up from germline, CDR1 is SQVTM and CDR2 is ANQGSEA. The CDR3 loop spans 15 amino acids.

The genes are TRBV3-1 and TRBJ2-7, with a possible D match to TRBD2 (5 bases). The CDR3 contains 14 residues. V was cut by 1 base and J by 7 bases, with 14 bases left in between. The germline V gene has CDR1 LGHDT and CDR2 YNNKEL (reference sequence). CDR3: CASSQGLTRVEQYF. The CDR3 DNA follows: TGTGCCAGCAGCCAAGGACTAACGAGGGTAGAGCAGTACTTC.

This chain uses TRBV3-1 with TRBJ2-2, with no clear D. Trimming cost V 11 bases and J 7 bases, with 14 bases left between them. CDR3 length equals 12 residues. Germline assignment: CDR1 LGHDT and CDR2 YNNKEL (reference sequence). CDR3 residues: CAGSSPGGELFF. DNA for the CDR3: TGTGCCGGCTCCTCCCCAGGCGGGGAGCTGTTTTTT. The full variable domain, its missing parts supplied by reference TRBV3-1 and TRBJ2-2, is DTAVSQTPKYLVTQMGNDKSIKCEQNLGHDTMYWYKQDSKKFLKIMFSYNNKELIINETVPNRFSPKSPDKAHLNLHINSLELGDSAVYFCAGSSPGGELFFGEGSRLTVL.

The chain employs TRBV5-4 and TRBJ2-3, with TRBD1 as a possible D gene (5 bases). V lost 0 bases to trimming and J lost 4 bases, with 12 bases between them. This CDR3 comprises 15 residues. Germline-derived CDR1 and CDR2 are SGHNT and YYREEE (reference sequence). The CDR3 bases are TGTGCCAGCAGCTTGGTCAGGGCCTCGGCAGATACGCAGTATTTT. Translation gives CASSLVRASADTQYF.

V is TRBV29-1 and J is TRBJ1-1, with D uncertain. This CDR3 is 14 amino acids long. Germline V lookup: CDR1 SQVTM, CDR2 ANQGSEA. Trimming cost V 6 bases and J 0 bases, with 14 bases left between them. The CDR3: CSVTTAQMNTEAFF. In DNA form, the CDR3 reads TGCAGCGTGACTACAGCTCAGATGAACACTGAAGCTTTCTTT.

The sample holds one count of this clonotype. The rearrangement joins TRBV10-3 to TRBJ1-1; D possibly corresponds to TRBD1 (5 bases). Trimming took off 9 bases at V and 2 bases at J, with 10 bases between the two ends. Germline V lookup: CDR1 ENHRY, CDR2 SYGVKD. The CDR3 length is 12 residues. For the CDR3, the DNA is TGTGCCATACGTGGGGCAAACACTGAAGCTTTCTTT. Protein sequence: CAIRGANTEAFF.

The chain has TRBV29-1 and TRBJ2-5; either TRBD1 or TRBD2 may supply D (7 bases each). Trimming pared 7 bases from V and 5 bases from J, leaving 17 bases between. The germline V gene has CDR1 SQVTM and CDR2 ANQGSEA. CDR3 length equals 13 residues. DNA for the CDR3: TGCAGCGCACTGACAGGGAGGGGGGAGACCCAGTACTTC. The encoded protein is CSALTGRGETQYF.

V is TRBV5-1 and J is TRBJ2-7; 12 bases agree with TRBD1. Germline CDR1 is SGHRS and CDR2 is YFSETQ. The CDR3 consists of 15 residues. V shed 4 bases, J shed 5 bases, and the junction held 7 bases outside the gene matches. This chain's CDR3 is CASSTPGQGANEQYF. CDR3 DNA: TGCGCCAGCAGCACGCCGGGACAGGGGGCGAACGAGCAGTACTTC.

This rearrangement joins TRBV7-9 to TRBJ2-1; the match to TRBD2 covers 8 bases. CDR1 and CDR2 from the germline V gene are SEHNR and FQNEAQ (reference sequence). The CDR3 totals 17 residues. Germline trimming cut 7 bases from V and 10 bases from J; bases unmatched to any gene: 21. CDR3 loop: CASMRGGLARPPAEQFF. CDR3 bases: TGTGCCAGCATGCGTGGAGGACTAGCCCGGCCCCCAGCCGAGCAGTTCTTC.